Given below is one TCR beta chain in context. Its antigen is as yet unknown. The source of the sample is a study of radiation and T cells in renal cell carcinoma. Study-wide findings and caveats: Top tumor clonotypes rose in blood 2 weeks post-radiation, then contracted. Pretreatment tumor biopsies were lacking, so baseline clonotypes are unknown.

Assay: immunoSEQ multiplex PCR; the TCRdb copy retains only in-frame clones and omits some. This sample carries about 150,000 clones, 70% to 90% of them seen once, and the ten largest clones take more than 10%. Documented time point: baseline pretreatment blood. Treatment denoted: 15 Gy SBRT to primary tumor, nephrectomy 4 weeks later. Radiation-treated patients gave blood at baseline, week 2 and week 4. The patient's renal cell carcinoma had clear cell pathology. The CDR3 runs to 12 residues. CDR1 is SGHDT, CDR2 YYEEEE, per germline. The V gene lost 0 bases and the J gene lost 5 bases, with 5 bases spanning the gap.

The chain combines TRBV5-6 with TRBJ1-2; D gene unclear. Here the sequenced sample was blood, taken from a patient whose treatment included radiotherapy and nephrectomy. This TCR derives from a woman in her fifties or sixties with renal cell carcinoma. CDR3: CASSLGDYGYTF. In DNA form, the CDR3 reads TGTGCCAGCAGCTTGGGAGATTATGGCTACACCTTC. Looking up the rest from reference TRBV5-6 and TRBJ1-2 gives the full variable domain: DAGVTQSPTHLIKTRGQQVTLRCSPKSGHDTVSWYQQALGQGPQFIFQYYEEEERQRGNFPDRFSGHQFPNYSSELNVNALLLGDSALYLCASSLGDYGYTFGSGTRLTVV.